This entry concerns a single T cell receptor beta chain. Its antigen is unknown. TCRdb re-called the multiplex PCR reads with MiXCR, one entry per CDR3 protein. The sample lists fewer than 25,000 distinct CDR3 sequences, roughly three fifths occurring once. The data were taken from a study of breast tumors, draining lymph nodes, adjacent tissues. Germline V CDR1 and CDR2: DFQATT, SNEGSKA (reference sequence). This CDR3 spans 18 amino acids. The ends lost 6 bases at V and 0 bases at J; junction bases unmatched: 13. Findings and caveats of the study: Tumor repertoires ranked between lymph nodes and nontumor tissue in diversity, with V and J gene preferences.

The sequencing input was tumor-adjacent breast tissue. The chain links TRBV20-1 to TRBJ2-3; 12 positions match TRBD2. The source of this sequence is a female donor with breast cancer. Some clones in this sample may be carry-over from other donors' samples. CDR3 nucleotide sequence: TGCAGTGCCAGCAGAGGGACTAGCGGGTTCACTAGCACAGATACGCAGTATTTT. Its translation: CSASRGTSGFTSTDTQYF.